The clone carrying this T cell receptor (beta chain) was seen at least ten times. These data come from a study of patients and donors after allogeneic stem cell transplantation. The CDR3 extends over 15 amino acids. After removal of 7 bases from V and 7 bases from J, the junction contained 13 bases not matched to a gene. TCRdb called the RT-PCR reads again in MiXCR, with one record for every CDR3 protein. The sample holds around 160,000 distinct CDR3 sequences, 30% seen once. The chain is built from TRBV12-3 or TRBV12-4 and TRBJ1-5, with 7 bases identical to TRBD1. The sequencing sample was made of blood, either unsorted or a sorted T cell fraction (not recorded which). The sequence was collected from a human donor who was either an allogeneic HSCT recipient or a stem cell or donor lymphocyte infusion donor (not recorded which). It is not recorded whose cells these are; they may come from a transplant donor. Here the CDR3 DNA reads TGTGCCAGCACGCGGACAGGTGGAGTTTGGCAGCCCCAGCATTTT. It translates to CASTRTGGVWQPQHF.